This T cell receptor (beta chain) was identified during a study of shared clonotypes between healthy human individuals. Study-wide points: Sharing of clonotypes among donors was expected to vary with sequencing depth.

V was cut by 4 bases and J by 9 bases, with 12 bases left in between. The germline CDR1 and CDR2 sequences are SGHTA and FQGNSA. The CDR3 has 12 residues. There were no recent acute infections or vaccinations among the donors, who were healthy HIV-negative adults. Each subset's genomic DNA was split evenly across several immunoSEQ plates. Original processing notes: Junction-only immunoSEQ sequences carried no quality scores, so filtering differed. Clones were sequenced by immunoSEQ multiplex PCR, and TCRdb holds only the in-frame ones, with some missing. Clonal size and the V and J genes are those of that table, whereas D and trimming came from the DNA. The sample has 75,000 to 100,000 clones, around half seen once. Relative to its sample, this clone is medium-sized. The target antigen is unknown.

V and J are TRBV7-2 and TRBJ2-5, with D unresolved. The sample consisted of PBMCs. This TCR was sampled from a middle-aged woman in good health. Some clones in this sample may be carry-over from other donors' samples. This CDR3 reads CASSSLTWAQYF. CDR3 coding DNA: TGTGCCAGCAGCTCTCTGACCTGGGCCCAGTACTTC.